This is a list of T cell receptor beta chains from one sample in a study of OX40 agonist ivuxolimab in advanced cancers. Assay: immunoSEQ multiplex PCR; the TCRdb copy retains only in-frame clones and omits some. The sample contains under 85,000 clones, 80% to 85% of which appear only once. The sequenced sample was CD4+ or CD8+ T cells sorted from blood, obtained in a trial of the OX40 agonist ivuxolimab. The receptors originated from an adult with an advanced solid tumor such as melanoma, head and neck, liver or kidney cancer. Both conserved end residues are trimmed from each CDR3. The D gene is left open where the match is weak.

J: TRBJ2-7
D: TRBD1
V: TRBV5-4
CDR3: ASSRRDSSYEQY

J: TRBJ2-1
D: TRBD2
V: TRBV9
CDR3: ASSAHGTAASGRYENEQF

J: TRBJ2-5
D: .
V: TRBV7-6
CDR3: ASSLETGHSETQY

J: TRBJ1-1
D: .
V: TRBV2
CDR3: ASSEGNTEAF

J: TRBJ1-1
D: .
V: TRBV4-3
CDR3: ASSQVVNSENTEAF

J: TRBJ1-2
D: TRBD1
V: TRBV7-2
CDR3: ASSLMTGSSGGYT

J: TRBJ2-1
D: TRBD2
V: TRBV5-1
CDR3: ASSLGASGRVNEQF

J: TRBJ2-3
D: .
V: TRBV5-1
CDR3: ASSIGATGTDTQY

J: TRBJ1-2
D: .
V: TRBV19
CDR3: ASSIGGADGYT

J: TRBJ1-1
D: TRBD1
V: TRBV29-1
CDR3: SVSDLPTGGRGAF

J: TRBJ1-1
D: .
V: TRBV5-8
CDR3: ASSLSQLNTEAF

J: TRBJ2-2
D: .
V: TRBV5-4
CDR3: ASSRTGLAGELF

J: TRBJ2-7
D: TRBD1
V: TRBV7-9
CDR3: ASSPSIAGTGYSHEQY

J: TRBJ2-1
D: TRBD2
V: TRBV7-2
CDR3: ASSLAKRGGGNEQF

J: TRBJ2-3
D: .
V: TRBV6-5
CDR3: ASTWDRSGDTQY

J: TRBJ2-1
D: .
V: TRBV6-1
CDR3: ASSSGLGEQF

J: TRBJ1-1
D: .
V: TRBV6-6
CDR3: ASSSRMNTEAF

J: TRBJ1-4
D: .
V: TRBV9
CDR3: ASSVSVMNEKLF

J: TRBJ1-5
D: .
V: TRBV7-8
CDR3: ASSFQDDQPQH

J: TRBJ2-3
D: .
V: TRBV7-2
CDR3: ASNPLGGADTQY

J: TRBJ1-3
D: .
V: TRBV7-6
CDR3: ASSRVGVGTRAGNTIY

J: TRBJ1-5
D: .
V: TRBV6-1
CDR3: ASSPRDTFNQPQH

J: TRBJ2-2
D: TRBD2
V: TRBV29-1
CDR3: SVAGRFGSAGELF

J: TRBJ2-3
D: TRBD2
V: TRBV6-4
CDR3: ASSETSGGADTQY

J: TRBJ1-2
D: .
V: TRBV19
CDR3: ASSIAEGEIYGYT

J: TRBJ2-1
D: TRBD2
V: TRBV5-6
CDR3: ASSLEEGLADYNEQF

J: TRBJ1-2
D: TRBD1
V: TRBV25-1
CDR3: ASSTGARGYT

J: TRBJ2-2
D: .
V: TRBV15
CDR3: ATSRRGANTGELF

J: TRBJ1-1
D: .
V: TRBV7-2
CDR3: ASSFRDGTEAF

J: TRBJ1-4
D: .
V: TRBV15
CDR3: ATSRDRSATNEKLF

J: TRBJ2-7
D: TRBD1
V: TRBV18
CDR3: ASSPPGQGGEQY

J: TRBJ1-4
D: .
V: TRBV27
CDR3: ASSFTPRGGEKLF

J: TRBJ1-3
D: .
V: TRBV5-6
CDR3: ASSYLNTIY